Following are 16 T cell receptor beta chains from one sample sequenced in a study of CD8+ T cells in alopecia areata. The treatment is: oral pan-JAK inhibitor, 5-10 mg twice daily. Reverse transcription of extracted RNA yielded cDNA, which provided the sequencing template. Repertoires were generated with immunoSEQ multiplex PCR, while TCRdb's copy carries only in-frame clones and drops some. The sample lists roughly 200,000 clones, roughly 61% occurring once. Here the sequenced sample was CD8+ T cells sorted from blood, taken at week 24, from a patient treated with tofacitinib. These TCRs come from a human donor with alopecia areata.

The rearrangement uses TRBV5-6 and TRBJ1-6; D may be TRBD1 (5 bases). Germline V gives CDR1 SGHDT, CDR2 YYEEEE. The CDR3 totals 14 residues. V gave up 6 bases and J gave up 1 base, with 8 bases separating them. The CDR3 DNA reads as TGTGCCAGCACCCAGGGATCCTATAATTCACCCCTCCACTTT. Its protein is CASTQGSYNSPLHF.

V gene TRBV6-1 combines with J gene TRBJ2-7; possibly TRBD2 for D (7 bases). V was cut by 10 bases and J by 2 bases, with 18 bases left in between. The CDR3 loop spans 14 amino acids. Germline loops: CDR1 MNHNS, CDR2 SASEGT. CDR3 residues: CATEGRGATYEQYF. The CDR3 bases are TGTGCCACCGAAGGGAGGGGGGCGACCTACGAGCAGTACTTC.

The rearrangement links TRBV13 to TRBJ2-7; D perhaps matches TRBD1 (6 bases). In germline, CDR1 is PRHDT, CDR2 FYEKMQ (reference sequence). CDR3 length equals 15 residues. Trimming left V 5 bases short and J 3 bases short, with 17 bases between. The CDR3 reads CASSGQSHSIYEQYF. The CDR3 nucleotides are TGTGCCAGCAGCGGACAGTCCCACTCCATCTACGAGCAGTACTTC. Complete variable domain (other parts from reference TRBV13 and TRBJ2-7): AAGVIQSPRHLIKEKRETATLKCYPIPRHDTVYWYQQGPGQDPQFLISFYEKMQSDKGSIPDRFSAQQFSDYHSELNMSSLELGDSALYFCASSGQSHSIYEQYFGPGTRLTVT.

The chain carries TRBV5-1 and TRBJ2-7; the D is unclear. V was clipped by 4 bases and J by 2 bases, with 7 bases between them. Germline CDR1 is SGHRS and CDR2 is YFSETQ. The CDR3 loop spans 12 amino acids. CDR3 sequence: CASSPTTYEQYF. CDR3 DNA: TGCGCCAGCAGCCCTACTACCTACGAGCAGTACTTC.

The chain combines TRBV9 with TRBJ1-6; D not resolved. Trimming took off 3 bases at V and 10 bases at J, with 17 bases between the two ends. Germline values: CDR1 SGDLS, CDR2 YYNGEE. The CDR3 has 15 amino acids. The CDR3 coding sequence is TGTGCCAGCAGCGCATCCCTCGTGGGTGGCTCACCCCTCCACTTT. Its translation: CASSASLVGGSPLHF.

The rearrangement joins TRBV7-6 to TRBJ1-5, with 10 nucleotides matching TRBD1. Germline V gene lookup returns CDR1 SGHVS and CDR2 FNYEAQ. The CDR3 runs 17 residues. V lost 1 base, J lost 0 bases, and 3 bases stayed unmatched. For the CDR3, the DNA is TGTGCCAGCAGCTTAGGGGGACAGGGGCGTAGCAATCAGCCCCAGCATTTT. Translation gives CASSLGGQGRSNQPQHF. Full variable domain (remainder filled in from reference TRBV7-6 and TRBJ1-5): GAGVSQSPRYKVTKRGQDVALRCDPISGHVSLYWYRQALGQGPEFLTYFNYEAQQDKSGLPNDRFSAERPEGSISTLTIQRTEQRDSAMYRCASSLGGQGRSNQPQHFGDGTRLSIL.

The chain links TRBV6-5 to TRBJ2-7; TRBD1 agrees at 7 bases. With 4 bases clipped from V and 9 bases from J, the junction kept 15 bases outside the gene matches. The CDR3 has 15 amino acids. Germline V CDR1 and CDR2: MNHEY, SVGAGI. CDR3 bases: TGTGCCAGCAGTTTCGCGACAGGGAACTACGAGGGGCAGTACTTC. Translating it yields CASSFATGNYEGQYF.

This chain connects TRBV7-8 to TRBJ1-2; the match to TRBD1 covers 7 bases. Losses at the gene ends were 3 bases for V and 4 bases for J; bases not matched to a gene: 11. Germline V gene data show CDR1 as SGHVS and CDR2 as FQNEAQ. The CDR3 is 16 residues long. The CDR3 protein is CASSFFRTGVSYGYTF. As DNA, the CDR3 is TGTGCCAGCAGCTTCTTTCGAACAGGGGTTTCCTATGGCTACACCTTC.

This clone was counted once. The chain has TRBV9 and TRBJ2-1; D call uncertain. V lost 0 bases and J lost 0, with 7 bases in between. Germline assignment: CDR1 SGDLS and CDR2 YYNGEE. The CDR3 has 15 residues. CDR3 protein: CASSVDARSYNEQFF. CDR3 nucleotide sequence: TGTGCCAGCAGCGTAGACGCGCGCTCCTACAATGAGCAGTTCTTC.

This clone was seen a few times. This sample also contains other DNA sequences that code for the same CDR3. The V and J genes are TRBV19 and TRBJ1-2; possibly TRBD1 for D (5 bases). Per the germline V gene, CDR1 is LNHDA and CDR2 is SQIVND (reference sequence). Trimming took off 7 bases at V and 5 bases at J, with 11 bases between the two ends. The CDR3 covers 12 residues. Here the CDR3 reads CASTLGGYGYTF. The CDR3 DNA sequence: TGTGCCAGTACCTTGGGGGGATATGGCTACACCTTC.

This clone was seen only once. As DNA, the CDR3 is TGTGCCAGCAGTGCGCCATCTCGCTCTGGAAACACCATATATTTT. This translates into CASSAPSRSGNTIYF. The chain uses TRBV2 and TRBJ1-3; D ambiguous. V was trimmed by 4 bases and J by 0 bases, leaving 10 bases between them. This CDR3 has 15 residues. Germline V lookup: CDR1 SNHLY, CDR2 FYNNEI.

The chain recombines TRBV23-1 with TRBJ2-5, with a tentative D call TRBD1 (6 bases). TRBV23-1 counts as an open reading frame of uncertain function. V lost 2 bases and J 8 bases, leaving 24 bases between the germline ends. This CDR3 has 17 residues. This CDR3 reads CASSQPEPGTPISTQYF. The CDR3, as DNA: TGCGCCAGCAGTCAACCTGAACCCGGGACACCGATCTCTACCCAGTACTTC.

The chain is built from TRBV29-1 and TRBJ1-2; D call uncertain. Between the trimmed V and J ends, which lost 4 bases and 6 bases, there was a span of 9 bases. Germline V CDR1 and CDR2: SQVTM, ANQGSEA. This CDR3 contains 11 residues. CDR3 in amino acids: CSVVWQHGYTF. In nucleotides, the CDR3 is TGCAGCGTTGTTTGGCAGCATGGCTACACCTTC.

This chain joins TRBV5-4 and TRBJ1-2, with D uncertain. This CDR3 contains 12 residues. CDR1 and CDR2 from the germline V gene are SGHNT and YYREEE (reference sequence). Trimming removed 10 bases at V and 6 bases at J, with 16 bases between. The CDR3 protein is CAGLGRVHGYTF. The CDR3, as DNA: TGTGCCGGCCTTGGTCGGGTCCATGGCTACACCTTC.

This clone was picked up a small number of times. CDR3 region: CSALPGGSYEQYF. The CDR3 DNA is TGCAGCGCCCTTCCAGGAGGCTCCTACGAGCAGTACTTC. This chain joins TRBV29-1 and TRBJ2-7, with D possibly TRBD2 on 5 matching bases. The germline V gene has CDR1 SQVTM and CDR2 ANQGSEA. The V and J ends lost 7 bases and 0 bases respectively, with 13 bases between them. The length of the CDR3 is 13 residues.

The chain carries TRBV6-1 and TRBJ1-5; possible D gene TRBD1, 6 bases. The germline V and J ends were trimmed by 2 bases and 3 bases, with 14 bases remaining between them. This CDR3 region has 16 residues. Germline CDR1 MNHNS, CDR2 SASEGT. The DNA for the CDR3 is TGTGCCAGCAGTGAATGGCGGACAGAAGACAATCAGCCCCAGCATTTT. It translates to CASSEWRTEDNQPQHF.